This T cell receptor beta chain was recorded in a study of cytomegalovirus exposure and HLA in healthy donors. Study-level information: One earlier analysis, a look at about 179 million T cells, found more than 100 million unique TCR beta sequences. Study results and limitations: Rarity held for most TCR sequences, but there were some public TCRs that occurred in many donors. An apparent linkage of common viral pathogens to several of the most significant clusters emerged in a later analysis. A prior analysis recorded that most TCR beta V segments were productive about 87% or about 30% of the time.

A multiplex PCR was run with 60 Vbeta primers and 13 Jbeta primers. Clones were sequenced by immunoSEQ multiplex PCR, and TCRdb holds only the in-frame ones, with some missing. Of over 200,000 clones in the sample, over 80% were seen once. Trimming took 5 bases from V and 8 from J; bases not matched to a gene: 3. The length of the CDR3 is 13 residues. CDR1 and CDR2 (germline): SGHTA, FQGTGA. Points on this clone: Its antigen is currently unknown.

The rearrangement uses TRBV7-3 and TRBJ1-2; the match to TRBD1 covers 12 bases. This receptor was taken from a man aged 40-49 years in good health and CMV-seropositive. Sample: PBMCs. The CDR3 here is CASSTGTGGGYTF. The CDR3 DNA reads TGTGCCAGCAGCACCGGGACAGGGGGCGGCTACACCTTC.